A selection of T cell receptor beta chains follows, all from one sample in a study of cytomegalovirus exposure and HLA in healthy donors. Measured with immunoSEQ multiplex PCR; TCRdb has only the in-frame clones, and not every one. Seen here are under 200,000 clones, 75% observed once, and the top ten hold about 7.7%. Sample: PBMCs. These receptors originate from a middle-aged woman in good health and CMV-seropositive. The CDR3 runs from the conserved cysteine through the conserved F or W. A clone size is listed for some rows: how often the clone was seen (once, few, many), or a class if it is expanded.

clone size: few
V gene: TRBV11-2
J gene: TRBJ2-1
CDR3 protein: CASSLGRRLAGTEQFF

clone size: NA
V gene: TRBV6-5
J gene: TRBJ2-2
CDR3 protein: CASSFQSGSEELFF

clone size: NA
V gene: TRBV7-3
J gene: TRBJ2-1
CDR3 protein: CASSLSASGNEQFF

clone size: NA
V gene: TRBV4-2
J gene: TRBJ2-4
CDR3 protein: CASSQEGDINIQYF

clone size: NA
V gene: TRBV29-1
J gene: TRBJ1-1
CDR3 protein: CSARDRANTEAFF

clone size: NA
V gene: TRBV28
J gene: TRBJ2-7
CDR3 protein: CASTSGTYEQYF

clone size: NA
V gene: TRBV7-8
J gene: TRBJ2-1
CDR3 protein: CASSYGDFPEQFF

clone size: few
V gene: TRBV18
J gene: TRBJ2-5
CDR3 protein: CASSLLAGVRTQGAQYF

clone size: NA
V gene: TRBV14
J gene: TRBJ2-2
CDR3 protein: CASSQERTSTGELFF

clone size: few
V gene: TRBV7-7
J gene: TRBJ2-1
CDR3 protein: CASSPGTSANEQFF

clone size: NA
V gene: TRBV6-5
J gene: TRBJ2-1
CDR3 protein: CASSTSKGLANEQFF

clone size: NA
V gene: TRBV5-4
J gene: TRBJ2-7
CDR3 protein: CASSPSRGEMEQYF

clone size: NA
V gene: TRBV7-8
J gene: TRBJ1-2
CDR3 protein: CASSLAGGGGVFNGYTF

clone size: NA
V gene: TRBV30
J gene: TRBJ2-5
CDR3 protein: CAWSLLQQETQYF

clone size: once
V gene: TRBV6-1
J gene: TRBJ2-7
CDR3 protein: CASSDRAAPYYEQYF

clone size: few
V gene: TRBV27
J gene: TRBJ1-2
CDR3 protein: CASSLSPRGGGYTF

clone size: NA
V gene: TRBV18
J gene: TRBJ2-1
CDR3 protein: CASSPSSGTGRMDEQFF

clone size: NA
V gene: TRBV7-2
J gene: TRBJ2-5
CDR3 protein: CASSLGGTDQETQYF

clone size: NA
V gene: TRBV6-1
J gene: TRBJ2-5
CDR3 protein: CAITGANQETQYF

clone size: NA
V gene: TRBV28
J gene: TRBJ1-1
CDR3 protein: CASSYHKQGTLIAFF

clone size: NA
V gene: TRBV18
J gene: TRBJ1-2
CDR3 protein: CASSPGADLSGYTF

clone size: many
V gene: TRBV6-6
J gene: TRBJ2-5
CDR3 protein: CASSPSGDYGTQYF

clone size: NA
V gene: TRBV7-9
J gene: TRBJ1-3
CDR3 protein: CASSSGVGNTIYF

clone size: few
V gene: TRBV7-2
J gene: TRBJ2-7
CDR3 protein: CASSRSGTGGNEQYF

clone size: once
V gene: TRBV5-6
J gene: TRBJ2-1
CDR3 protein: CASSLGGSQHEQFF

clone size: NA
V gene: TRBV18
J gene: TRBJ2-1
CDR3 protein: CASSPGADRASEQFF

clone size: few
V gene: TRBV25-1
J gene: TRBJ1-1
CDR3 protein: CASTSNWGFAEAFF

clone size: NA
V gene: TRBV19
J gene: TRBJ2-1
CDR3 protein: CASSRAGDRAKQFF

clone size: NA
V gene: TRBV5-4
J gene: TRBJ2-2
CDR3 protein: CASSQPDFANTGELFF

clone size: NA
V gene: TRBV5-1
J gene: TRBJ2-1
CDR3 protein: CASSRGLAGGPIYEQFF

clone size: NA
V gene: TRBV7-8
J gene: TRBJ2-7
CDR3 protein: CASSLVRGTYEQYF

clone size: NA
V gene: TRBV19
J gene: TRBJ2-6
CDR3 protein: CASSTGTAGANVLTF

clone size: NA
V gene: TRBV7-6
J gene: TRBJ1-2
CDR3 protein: CASSQTPQVSANYGYTF

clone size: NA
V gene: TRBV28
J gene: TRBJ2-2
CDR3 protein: CASRLGGTGELFF

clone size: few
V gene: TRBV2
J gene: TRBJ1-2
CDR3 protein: CASSYGGANGYTF

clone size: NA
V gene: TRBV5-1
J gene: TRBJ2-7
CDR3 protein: CASSLGGGLDEQYF

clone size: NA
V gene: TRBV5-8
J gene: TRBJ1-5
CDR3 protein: CASSFRTGRFDQPQHF

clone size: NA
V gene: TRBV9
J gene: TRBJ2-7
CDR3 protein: CASSTGTGHYEQYF

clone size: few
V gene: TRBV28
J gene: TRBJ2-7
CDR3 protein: CASSLNGRGGYEQYF

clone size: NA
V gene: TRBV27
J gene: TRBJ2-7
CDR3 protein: CASSMGSSYEQYF

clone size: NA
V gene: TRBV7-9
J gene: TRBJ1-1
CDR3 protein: CASSPPSREAFF

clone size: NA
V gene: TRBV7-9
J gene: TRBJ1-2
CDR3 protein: CASSPDSYGYTF

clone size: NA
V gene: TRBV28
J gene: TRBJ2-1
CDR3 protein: CASSETSGRAYNEQFF

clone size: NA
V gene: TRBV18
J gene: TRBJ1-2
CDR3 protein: CASSPPSGLSGYTF

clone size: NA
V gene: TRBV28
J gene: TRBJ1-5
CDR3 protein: CASRRDRPNQPQHF

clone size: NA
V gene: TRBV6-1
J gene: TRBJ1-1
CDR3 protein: CASRSEHRVWTEAFF

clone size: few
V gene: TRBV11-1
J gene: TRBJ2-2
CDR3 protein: CASSVERGATGELFF

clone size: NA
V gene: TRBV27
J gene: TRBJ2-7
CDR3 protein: CASSQIGQGAEEQYF

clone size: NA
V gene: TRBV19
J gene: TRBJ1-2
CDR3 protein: CASSMGQALGSGYTF

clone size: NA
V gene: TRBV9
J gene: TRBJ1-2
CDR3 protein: CASSTPGGFDGYTF

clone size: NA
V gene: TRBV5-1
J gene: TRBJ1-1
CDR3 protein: CASSRRSGSTEAFF

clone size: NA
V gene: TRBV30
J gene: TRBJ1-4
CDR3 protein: CAYVPGSFNEKLFF

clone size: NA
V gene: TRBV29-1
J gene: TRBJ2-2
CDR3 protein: CSVGAVIAGGYTGELFF

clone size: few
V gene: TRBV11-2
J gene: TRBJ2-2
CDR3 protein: CASRSLRFANTGELFF

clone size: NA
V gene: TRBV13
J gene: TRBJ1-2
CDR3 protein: CASSLVPPLGQGTGGYTF

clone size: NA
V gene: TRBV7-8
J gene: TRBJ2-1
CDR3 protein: CASSDRVIALRNEQFF

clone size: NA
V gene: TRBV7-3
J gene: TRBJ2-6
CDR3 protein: CASRTGGPTSSGANVLTF